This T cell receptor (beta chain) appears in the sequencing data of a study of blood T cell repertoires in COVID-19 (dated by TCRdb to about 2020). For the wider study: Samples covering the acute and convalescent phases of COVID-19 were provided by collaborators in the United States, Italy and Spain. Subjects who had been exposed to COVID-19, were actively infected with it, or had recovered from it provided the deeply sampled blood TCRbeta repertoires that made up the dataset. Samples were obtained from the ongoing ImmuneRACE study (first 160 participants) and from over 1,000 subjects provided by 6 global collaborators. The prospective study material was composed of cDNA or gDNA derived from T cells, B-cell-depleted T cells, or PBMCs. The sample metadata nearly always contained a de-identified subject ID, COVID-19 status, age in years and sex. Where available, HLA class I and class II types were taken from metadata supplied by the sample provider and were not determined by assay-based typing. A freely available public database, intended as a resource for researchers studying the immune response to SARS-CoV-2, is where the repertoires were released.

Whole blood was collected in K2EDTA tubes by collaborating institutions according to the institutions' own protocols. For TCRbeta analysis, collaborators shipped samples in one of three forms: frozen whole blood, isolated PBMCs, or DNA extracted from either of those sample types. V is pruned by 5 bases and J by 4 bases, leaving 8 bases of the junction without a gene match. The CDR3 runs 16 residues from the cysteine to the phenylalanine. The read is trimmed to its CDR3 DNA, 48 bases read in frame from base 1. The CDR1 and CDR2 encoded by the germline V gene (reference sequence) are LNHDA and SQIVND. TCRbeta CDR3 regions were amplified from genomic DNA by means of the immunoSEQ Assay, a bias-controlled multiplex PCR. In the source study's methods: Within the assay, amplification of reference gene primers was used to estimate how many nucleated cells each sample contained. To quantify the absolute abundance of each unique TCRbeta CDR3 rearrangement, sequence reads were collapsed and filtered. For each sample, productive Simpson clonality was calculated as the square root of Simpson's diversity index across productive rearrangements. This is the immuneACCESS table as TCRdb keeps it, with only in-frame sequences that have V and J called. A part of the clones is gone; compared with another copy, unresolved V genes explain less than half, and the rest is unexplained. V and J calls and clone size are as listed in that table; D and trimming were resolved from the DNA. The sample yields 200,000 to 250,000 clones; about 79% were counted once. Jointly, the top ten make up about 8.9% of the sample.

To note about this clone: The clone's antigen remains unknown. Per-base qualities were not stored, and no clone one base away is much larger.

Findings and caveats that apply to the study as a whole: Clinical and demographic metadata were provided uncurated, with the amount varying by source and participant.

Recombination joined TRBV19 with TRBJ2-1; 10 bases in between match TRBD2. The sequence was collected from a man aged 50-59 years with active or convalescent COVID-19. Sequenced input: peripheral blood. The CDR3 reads CASSVSRTSGYNEQFF. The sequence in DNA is TGTGCCAGTAGTGTTTCGAGGACTAGCGGTTACAATGAGCAGTTCTTC.